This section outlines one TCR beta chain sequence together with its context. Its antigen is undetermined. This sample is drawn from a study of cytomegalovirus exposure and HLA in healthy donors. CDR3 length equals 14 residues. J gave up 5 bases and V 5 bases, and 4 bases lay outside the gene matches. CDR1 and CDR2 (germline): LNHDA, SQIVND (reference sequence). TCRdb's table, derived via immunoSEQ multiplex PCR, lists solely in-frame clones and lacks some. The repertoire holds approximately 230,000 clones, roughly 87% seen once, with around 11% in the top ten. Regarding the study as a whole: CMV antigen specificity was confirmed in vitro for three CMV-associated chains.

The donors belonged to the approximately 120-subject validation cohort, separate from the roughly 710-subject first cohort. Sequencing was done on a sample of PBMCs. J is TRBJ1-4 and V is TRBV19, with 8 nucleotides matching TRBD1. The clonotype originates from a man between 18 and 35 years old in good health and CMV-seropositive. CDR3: CASSAQGVNEKLFF. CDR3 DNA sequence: TGTGCCAGTAGTGCACAGGGGGTGAATGAAAAACTGTTTTTT. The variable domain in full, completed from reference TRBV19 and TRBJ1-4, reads DGGITQSPKYLFRKEGQNVTLSCEQNLNHDAMYWYRQDPGQGLRLIYYSQIVNDFQKGDIAEGYSVSREKKESFPLTVTSAQKNPTAFYLCASSAQGVNEKLFFGSGTQLSVL.